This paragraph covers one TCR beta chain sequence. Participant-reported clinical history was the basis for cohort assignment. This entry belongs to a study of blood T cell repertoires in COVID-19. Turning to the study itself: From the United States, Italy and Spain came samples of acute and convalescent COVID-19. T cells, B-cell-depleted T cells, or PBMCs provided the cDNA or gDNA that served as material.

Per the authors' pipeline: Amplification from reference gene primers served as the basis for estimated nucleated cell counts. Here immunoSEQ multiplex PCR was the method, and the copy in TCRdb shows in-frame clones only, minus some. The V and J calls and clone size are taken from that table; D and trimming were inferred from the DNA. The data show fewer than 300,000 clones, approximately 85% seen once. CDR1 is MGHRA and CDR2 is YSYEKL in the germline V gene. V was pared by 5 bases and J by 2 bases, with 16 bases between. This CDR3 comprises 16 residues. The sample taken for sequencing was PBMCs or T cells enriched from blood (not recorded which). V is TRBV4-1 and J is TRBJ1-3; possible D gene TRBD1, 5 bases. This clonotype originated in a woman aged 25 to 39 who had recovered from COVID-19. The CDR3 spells CASSEGALLAGNTIYF. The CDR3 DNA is TGCGCCAGCAGCGAAGGGGCCCTCCTGGCTGGAAACACCATATATTTT.